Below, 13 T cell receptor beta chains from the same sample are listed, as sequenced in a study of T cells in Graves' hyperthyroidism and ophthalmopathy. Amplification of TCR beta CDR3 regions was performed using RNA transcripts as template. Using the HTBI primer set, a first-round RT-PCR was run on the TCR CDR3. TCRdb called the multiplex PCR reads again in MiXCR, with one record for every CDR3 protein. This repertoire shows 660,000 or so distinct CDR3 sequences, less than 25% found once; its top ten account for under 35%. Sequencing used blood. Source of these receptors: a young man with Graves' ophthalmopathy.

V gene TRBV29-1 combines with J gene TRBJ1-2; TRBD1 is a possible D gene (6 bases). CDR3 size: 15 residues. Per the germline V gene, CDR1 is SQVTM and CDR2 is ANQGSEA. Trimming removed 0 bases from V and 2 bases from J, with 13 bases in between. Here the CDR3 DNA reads TGCAGCGTTGAAGATTCGGAGGGGGACAACTATGGCTACACCTTC. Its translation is CSVEDSEGDNYGYTF.

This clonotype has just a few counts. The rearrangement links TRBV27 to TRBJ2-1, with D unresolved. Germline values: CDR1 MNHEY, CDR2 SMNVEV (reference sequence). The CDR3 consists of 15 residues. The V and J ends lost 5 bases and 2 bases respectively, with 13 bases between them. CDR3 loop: CASSHSSAAYNEQFF. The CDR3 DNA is TGTGCCAGCAGTCACAGCTCGGCCGCCTACAATGAGCAGTTCTTC.

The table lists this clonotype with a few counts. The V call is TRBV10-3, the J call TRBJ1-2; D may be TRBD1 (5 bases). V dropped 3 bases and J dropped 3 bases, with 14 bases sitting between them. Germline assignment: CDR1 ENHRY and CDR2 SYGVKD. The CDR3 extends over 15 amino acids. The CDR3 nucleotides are TGTGCCATCAGTGAAGACAGAAAGGGATACTATGGCTACACCTTC. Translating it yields CAISEDRKGYYGYTF.

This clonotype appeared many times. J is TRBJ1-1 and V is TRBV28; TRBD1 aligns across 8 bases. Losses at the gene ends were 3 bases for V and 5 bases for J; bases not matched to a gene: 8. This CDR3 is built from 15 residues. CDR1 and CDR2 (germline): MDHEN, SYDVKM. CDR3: CASSLVTGGDTEAFF. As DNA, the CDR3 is TGTGCCAGCAGTTTGGTCACAGGGGGGGATACTGAAGCTTTCTTT.

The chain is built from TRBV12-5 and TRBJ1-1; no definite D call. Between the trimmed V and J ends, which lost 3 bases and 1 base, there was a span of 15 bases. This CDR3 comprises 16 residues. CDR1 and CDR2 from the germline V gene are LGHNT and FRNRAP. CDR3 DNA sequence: TGTGCTAGTGGTTTAGCGCCGTGGCAGAGGAACACTGAAGCTTTCTTT. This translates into CASGLAPWQRNTEAFF. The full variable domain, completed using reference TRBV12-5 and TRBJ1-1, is DARVTQTPRHKVTEMGQEVTMRCQPILGHNTVFWYRQTMMQGLELLAYFRNRAPLDDSGMPKDRFSAEMPDATLATLKIQPSEPRDSAVYFCASGLAPWQRNTEAFFGQGTRLTVV.

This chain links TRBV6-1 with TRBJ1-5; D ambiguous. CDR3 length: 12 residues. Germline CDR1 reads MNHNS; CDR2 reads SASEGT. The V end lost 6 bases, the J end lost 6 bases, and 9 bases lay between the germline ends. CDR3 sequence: CASRSGTQPQHF. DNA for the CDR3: TGTGCCAGCAGGTCCGGCACTCAGCCCCAGCATTTT.

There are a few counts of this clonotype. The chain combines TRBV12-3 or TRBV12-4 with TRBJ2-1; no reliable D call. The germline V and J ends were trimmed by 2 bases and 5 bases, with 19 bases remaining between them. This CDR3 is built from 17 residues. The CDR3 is CASSLRVGQVYNNEQFF. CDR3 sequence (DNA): TGTGCCAGCAGTTTAAGGGTTGGGCAGGTTTACAACAATGAGCAGTTCTTC.

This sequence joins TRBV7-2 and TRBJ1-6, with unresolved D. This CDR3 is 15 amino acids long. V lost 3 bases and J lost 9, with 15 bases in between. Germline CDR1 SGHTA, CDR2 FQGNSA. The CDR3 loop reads CASSFSGDAVSPLHF. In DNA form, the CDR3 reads TGTGCCAGCAGCTTCTCCGGGGATGCGGTTTCACCCCTCCACTTT.

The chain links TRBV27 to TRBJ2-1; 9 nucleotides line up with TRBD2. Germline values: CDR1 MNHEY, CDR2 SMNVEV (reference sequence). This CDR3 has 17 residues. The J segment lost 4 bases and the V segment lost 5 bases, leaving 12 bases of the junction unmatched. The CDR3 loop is CASSTHSSGKSYNEQFF. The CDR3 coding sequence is TGTGCCAGCAGTACCCACTCTAGCGGGAAGAGTTACAATGAGCAGTTCTTC.

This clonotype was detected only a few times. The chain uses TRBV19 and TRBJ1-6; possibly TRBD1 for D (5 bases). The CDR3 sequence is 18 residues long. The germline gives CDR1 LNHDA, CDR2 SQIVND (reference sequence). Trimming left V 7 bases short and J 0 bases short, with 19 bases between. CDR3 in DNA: TGTGCCAGTACCCTGAACGCGGCAGGGAGCTCCTATAATTCACCCCTCCACTTT. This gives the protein CASTLNAAGSSYNSPLHF.

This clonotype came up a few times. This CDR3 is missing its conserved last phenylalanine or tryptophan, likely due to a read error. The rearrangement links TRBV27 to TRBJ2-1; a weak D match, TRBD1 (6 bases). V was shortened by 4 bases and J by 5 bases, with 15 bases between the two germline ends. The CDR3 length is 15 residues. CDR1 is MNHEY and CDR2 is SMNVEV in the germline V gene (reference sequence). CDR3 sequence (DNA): TGTGCCAGCAGTTCTTCCCGGGACACTAACAATGAGCAGTTCTCC. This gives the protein CASSSSRDTNNEQFS.

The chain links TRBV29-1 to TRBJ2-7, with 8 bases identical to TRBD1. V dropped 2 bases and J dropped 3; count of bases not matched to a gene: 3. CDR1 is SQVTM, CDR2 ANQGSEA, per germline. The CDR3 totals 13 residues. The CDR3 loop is CSVETGGIYEQYF. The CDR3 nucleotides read TGCAGCGTTGAAACAGGGGGGATCTACGAGCAGTACTTC.

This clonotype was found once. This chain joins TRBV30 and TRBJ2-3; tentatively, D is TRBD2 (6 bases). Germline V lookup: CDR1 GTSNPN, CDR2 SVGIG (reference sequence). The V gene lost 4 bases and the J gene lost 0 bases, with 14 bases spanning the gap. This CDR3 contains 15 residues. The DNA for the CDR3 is TGTGCCTGGATGGTTAGCGGATTAAGCACAGATACGCAGTATTTT. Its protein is CAWMVSGLSTDTQYF.